Each of the 16 T cell receptor beta chains below was sequenced from the same sample in a study of T cell clonality in common variable immunodeficiency. Here immunoSEQ multiplex PCR was the method, and the copy in TCRdb shows in-frame clones only, minus some. The record shows about 52,000 clones for this sample, with no singletons present. Sequenced material: peripheral blood mononuclear cells. Every receptor here comes from a person aged 18-70 years in good health.

Comment on this clone: The read ends 3 residues shy of where the CDR3 ends; the end is completed using the germline J gene. The chain is built from TRBV29-1 and TRBJ1-2; 9 nucleotides line up with TRBD1. V was pared by 7 bases and J by 2 bases, with 5 bases of the junction left unmatched. The length of the CDR3 is 13 residues. Per germline, CDR1 SQVTM and CDR2 ANQGSEA. The chain's CDR3 is CSGRQGVNYGYTF. The CDR3 DNA, read in part, is TGCAGCGGGCGACAGGGGGTGAACTATGGC. The whole variable domain, filled in from reference TRBV29-1 and TRBJ1-2, reads SAVISQKPSRDICQRGTSLTIQCQVDSQVTMMFWYRQQPGQSLTLIATANQGSEATYESGFVIDKFPISRPNLTFSTLTVSNMSPEDSSIYLCSGRQGVNYGYTFGSGTRLTVV.

In its sample, this clone was seen many times. The read ends 3 residues shy of where the CDR3 ends; the end is completed using the germline J gene. V usage is TRBV12-3 or TRBV12-4 and J usage is TRBJ2-3; 8 positions match TRBD2. Trimming cost V 5 bases and J 1 base; bases outside gene matches: 8. The CDR3 has 16 amino acids. The CDR3 protein is CASSPGGEWGTDTQYF. The DNA read from the CDR3 is TGTGCCAGCAGTCCCGGGGGGGAGTGGGGCACAGATACG.

This clone was found many times. The missing CDR3 end, 3 residues past where the read stops, is filled in from the germline J gene. V and J are TRBV29-1 and TRBJ2-7; D is possibly TRBD2 (6 bases). V was pared by 5 bases and J by 6 bases, with 26 bases between. This CDR3 comprises 16 residues. Germline V lookup: CDR1 SQVTM, CDR2 ANQGSEA. CDR3 protein: CSVTPWGSKGLSEQYF. Incomplete CDR3 DNA: TGCAGCGTTACGCCATGGGGTAGCAAGGGACTCAGCGAG.

This clone was recorded many times. The CDR3 end is not reached by the read, which stops 3 residues before it; the germline J gene fills it in. The rearrangement joins TRBV5-1 to TRBJ2-1; 8 bases agree with TRBD1. The CDR3 consists of 15 residues. Germline CDR1 reads SGHRS; CDR2 reads YFSETQ. Trimming cost V 4 bases and J 1 base; bases outside gene matches: 4. The CDR3 reads CASSLTGGSYNEQFF. The sequenced CDR3 bases are TGCGCCAGCAGCCTAACAGGGGGTTCCTACAATGAG.

This clone was counted ten times or more. The missing CDR3 end, 3 residues past where the read stops, is filled in from the germline J gene. V and J are TRBV20-1 and TRBJ2-3, with 7 positions matching TRBD2. Germline CDR1 is DFQATT and CDR2 is SNEGSKA (reference sequence). The V segment lost 3 bases and the J segment 5 bases; nucleotides outside the gene matches: 8. The length of the CDR3 is 14 residues. CDR3 in amino acids: CSARRREWGDTQYF. Partial CDR3 DNA: TGCAGTGCTAGGAGGCGGGAGTGGGGAGATACG.

This clone has just a few counts. The covered CDR3 bases are TGTGCCTGGAGTGTAATTGGTCTGACTAGCGGA. Its translation: CAWSVIGLTSG. The whole CDR3 region reads CAWSVIGLTSGAFF. V gene TRBV30 combines with J gene TRBJ1-1; D uncertain. Read sequence stops 3 residues before the CDR3 end, and the germline J gene provides the missing end. Germline CDR1 GTSNPN, CDR2 SVGIG (reference sequence). This CDR3 comprises 14 residues.

In the case of this clone: The read comes to an end 3 residues before the CDR3 does, leaving the germline J gene to fill in the end. This sequence joins TRBV18 and TRBJ2-1, with TRBD2 identical over 8 bases. J lost 9 bases, V lost 5 bases, and 18 bases had no gene match. Germline V CDR1 and CDR2: KGHSH, LQKENI. The CDR3 has 17 residues. CDR3 in amino acids: CASSIKLQREFKGEQFF. CDR3 DNA, as far as it was read: TGTGCCAGCTCAATCAAGCTACAGCGGGAGTTTAAGGGTGAG.

This clone was counted many times. The covered CDR3 bases are TGTGCCAGTAGTCCAGGGCAGTTGTATGGC. It encodes CASSPGQLYG. The entire CDR3 sequence reads CASSPGQLYGYTF. The rearrangement links TRBV19 to TRBJ1-2; the D gene is possibly TRBD1 (5 bases). The read is 3 residues too short to cover the CDR3 end, so that end is filled in from the germline J gene. Between the trimmed V and J ends, which lost 5 bases and 5 bases, there was a span of 12 bases. Germline lookup yields CDR1 LNHDA and CDR2 SQIVND (reference sequence). The CDR3 has 13 residues.

This clone was recorded a few times. The CDR3 is cut off 3 residues early in the read; its end comes from the germline J gene. The J gene is TRBJ2-5, the V gene TRBV5-1, with no clear D. The CDR3 is 13 residues long. The V gene lost 0 bases and the J gene lost 3 bases, with 6 bases spanning the gap. Looked up from germline, CDR1 is SGHRS and CDR2 is YFSETQ. CDR3 amino acids: CASSLGHEETQYF. The covered CDR3 bases are TGCGCCAGCAGCTTGGGGCACGAAGAGACC.

This clone was counted between two and nine times. The read ends 3 residues early relative to the CDR3; the germline J gene fills the gap. The gene calls are TRBV7-9 and TRBJ2-7; weak D call: TRBD1 (6 bases). V lost 7 bases and J lost 3, with 13 bases in between. This CDR3 comprises 13 residues. CDR1 and CDR2 from the germline V gene are SEHNR and FQNEAQ (reference sequence). The CDR3 DNA, read in part, is TGTGCCAGCACCAGGGGTGGTGACTACGAG. Amino acids: CASTRGGDYE. The CDR3 reads in full as CASTRGGDYEQYF.

This clone was seen many times. At one of its ends the junction is not consistent with the germline gene, which may arise from a read error. The read finishes 3 residues shy of the CDR3 end, and the germline J gene is used to complete it. Other DNA sequences within the sample encode an identical CDR3. The V call is TRBV19, the J call TRBJ1-2; D is possibly TRBD1 (6 bases). Germline assignment: CDR1 LNHDA and CDR2 SQIVND (reference sequence). The CDR3 is 15 amino acids. CDR3 in amino acids: CASRIVTGRNYGYTF. CDR3 bases read: TGTGCCAGTAGAATAGTTACAGGGAGGAACTATGGC.

The sample holds many counts of this clone. With the read ending 3 residues before the CDR3 end, the germline J gene is used to fill in that end. The V and J genes are TRBV5-1 and TRBJ2-1; 11 positions match TRBD2. The V and J ends lost 9 bases and 9 bases, in that order; junction bases with no gene match: 17. Looked up from germline, CDR1 is SGHRS and CDR2 is YFSETQ. CDR3 length: 16 amino acids. CDR3 protein: CATNKPGTSGSGEQFF. Partial CDR3 DNA: TGCGCCACCAATAAACCGGGGACTAGCGGTTCGGGTGAG.

This clone was picked up many times. The CDR3 end is not reached by the read, which stops 3 residues before it; the germline J gene fills it in. J is TRBJ1-4 and V is TRBV4-2; 7 bases fit TRBD1. The CDR3 has 14 residues. Germline CDR1 LGHNA, CDR2 YNFKEQ. V lost 0 bases, J lost 8 bases, and 3 bases stayed unmatched. CDR3 bases read: TGTGCCAGCAGCCAAGAGGGACAGCAAGAAAAA. Translating gives CASSQEGQQEK. The CDR3, in full, reads CASSQEGQQEKLFF.

There are many counts of this clone. The CDR3 is cut off 3 residues early in the read; its end comes from the germline J gene. The chain recombines TRBV20-1 with TRBJ2-3, with 8 bases aligning to TRBD1. In germline, CDR1 is DFQATT, CDR2 SNEGSKA (reference sequence). The CDR3 has 15 amino acids. V lost 2 bases to trimming and J lost 1 base; unmatched junction nucleotides: 5. CDR3 loop: CSARKMTGGTDTQYF. CDR3 DNA (partial): TGCAGTGCTAGAAAGATGACAGGGGGCACAGATACG.

This clone was found many times. The read ends 3 residues shy of where the CDR3 ends; the end is completed using the germline J gene. The chain links TRBV6-2 or TRBV6-3 to TRBJ2-7; no reliable D call. V shed 0 bases and J shed 2 bases, with 8 bases lying between them. This CDR3 has 14 amino acids. Germline CDR1 and CDR2: MNHEY and SVGEGT. The CDR3 loop is CASSYSAETYEQYF. Partial CDR3 DNA: TGTGCCAGCAGTTACTCTGCGGAGACCTACGAG.

This clone was recorded at least ten times. The CDR3 bases that were read are TGCAGTGCTGGGCCCAACAGGGGTTGGGCAGATACG. Translating it yields CSAGPNRGWADT. The entire CDR3 reads CSAGPNRGWADTQYF. The chain couples TRBV20-1 to TRBJ2-3; 7 nucleotides agree with TRBD1. The read ends 3 residues shy of where the CDR3 ends; the end is completed using the germline J gene. This CDR3 has 15 residues. CDR1 and CDR2 from the germline V gene are DFQATT and SNEGSKA (reference sequence). V trimming: 5 bases; J trimming: 4 bases; junction bases outside the gene matches: 12.